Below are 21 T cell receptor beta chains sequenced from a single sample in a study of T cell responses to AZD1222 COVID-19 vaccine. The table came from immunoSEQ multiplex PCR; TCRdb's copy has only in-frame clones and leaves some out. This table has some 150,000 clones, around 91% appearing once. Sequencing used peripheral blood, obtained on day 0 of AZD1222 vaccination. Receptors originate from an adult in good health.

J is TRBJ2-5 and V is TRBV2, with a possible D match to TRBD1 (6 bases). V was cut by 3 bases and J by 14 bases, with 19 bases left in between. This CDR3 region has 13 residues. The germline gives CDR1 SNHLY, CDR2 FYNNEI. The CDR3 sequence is CASSEAPRDTLYF. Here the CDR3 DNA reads TGTGCCAGCAGTGAGGCCCCCCGGGACACCCTATACTTC. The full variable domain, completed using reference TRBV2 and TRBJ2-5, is EPEVTQTPSHQVTQMGQEVILRCVPISNHLYFYWYRQILGQKVEFLVSFYNNEISEKSEIFDDQFSVERPDGSNFTLKIRSTKLEDSAMYFCASSEAPRDTLYFGPGTRLLVL.

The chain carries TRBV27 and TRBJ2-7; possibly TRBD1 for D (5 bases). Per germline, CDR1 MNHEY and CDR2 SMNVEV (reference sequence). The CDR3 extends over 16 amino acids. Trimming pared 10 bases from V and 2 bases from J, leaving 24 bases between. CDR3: CATRAGLALTTYEQYF. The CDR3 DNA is TGTGCCACCAGGGCAGGGCTGGCCCTCACCACCTACGAGCAGTACTTC.

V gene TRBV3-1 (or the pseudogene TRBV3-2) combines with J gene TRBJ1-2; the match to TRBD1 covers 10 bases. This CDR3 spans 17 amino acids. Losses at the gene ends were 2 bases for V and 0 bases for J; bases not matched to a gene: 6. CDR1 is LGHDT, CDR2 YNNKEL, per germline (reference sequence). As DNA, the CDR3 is TGTGCCAGCAGCCAACCGGGACAGGGGCCTTCTAACTATGGCTACACCTTC. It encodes CASSQPGQGPSNYGYTF.

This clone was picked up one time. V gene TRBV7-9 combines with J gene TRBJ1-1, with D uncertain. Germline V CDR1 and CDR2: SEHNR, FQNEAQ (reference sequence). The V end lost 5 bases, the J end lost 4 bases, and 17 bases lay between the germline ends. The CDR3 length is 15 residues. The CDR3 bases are TGTGCCAGCAGCGACAATAGGGTGGGGAGCACTGAAGCTTTCTTT. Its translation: CASSDNRVGSTEAFF.

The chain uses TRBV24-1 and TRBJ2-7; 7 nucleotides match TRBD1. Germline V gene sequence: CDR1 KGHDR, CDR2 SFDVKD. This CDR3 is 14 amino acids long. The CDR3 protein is CDPRLDRYDFEQYF. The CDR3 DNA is TGTGACCCGCGTTTGGACAGGTACGACTTTGAGCAGTACTTC.

The CDR3 nucleotides are TGTGCCAGCAGCCCACAGGGGGGAGTCACTGAAGCTTTCTTT. Translation: CASSPQGGVTEAFF. This chain joins TRBV6-4 and TRBJ1-1, with 8 bases fitting TRBD1. The ends lost 6 bases at V and 4 bases at J; junction bases unmatched: 7. This CDR3 is 14 amino acids long. Per germline, CDR1 MRHNA and CDR2 SNTAGT.

CDR3: CASSQDTLYEQYF. CDR3 bases: TGTGCCAGCAGCCAAGATACCCTCTACGAGCAGTACTTC. J is TRBJ2-7 and V is TRBV4-2; no clear D. Trimming stripped 0 bases from V and 3 bases from J, with 6 bases between. CDR1 and CDR2 from the germline V gene are LGHNA and YNFKEQ. The CDR3 loop spans 13 amino acids.

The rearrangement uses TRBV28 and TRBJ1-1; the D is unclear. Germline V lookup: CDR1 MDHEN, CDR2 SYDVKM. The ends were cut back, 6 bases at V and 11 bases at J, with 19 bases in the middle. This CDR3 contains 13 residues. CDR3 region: CASRGLSRERAFF. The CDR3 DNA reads TGTGCCAGCAGGGGATTATCTCGGGAGCGGGCTTTCTTT.

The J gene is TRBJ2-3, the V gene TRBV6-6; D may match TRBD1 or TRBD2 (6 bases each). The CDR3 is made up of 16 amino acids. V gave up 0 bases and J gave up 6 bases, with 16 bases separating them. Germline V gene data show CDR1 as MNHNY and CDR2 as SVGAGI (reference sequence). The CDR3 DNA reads TGTGCCAGCAGTTACTCTACAGGGTTAGGGGGGGATACGCAGTATTTT. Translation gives CASSYSTGLGGDTQYF.

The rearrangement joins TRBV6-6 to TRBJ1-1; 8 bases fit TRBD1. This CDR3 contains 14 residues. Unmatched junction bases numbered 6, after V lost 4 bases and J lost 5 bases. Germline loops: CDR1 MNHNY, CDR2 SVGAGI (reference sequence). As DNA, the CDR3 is TGTGCCAGCAGTTTTAGACAGGGGATGACTGAAGCTTTCTTT. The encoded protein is CASSFRQGMTEAFF.

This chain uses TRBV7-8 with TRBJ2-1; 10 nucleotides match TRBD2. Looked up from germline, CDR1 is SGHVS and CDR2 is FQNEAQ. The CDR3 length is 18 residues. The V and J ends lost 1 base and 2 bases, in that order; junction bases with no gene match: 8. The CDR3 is CASSLGGGGLAAYNEQFF. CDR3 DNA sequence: TGTGCCAGCAGCTTAGGCGGGGGTGGACTAGCGGCCTACAATGAGCAGTTCTTC.

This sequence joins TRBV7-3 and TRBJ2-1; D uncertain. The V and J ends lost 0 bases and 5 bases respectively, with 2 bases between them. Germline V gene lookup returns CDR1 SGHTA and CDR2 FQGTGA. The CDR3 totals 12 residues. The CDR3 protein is CASSLTDNEQFF. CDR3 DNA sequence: TGTGCCAGCAGCTTAACAGACAATGAGCAGTTCTTC.

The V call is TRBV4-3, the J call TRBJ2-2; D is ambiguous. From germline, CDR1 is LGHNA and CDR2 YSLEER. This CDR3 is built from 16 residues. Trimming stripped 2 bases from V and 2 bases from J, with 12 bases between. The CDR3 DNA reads TGCGCCAGCAGCCAAAGGGTTAGACAAAACACCGGGGAGCTGTTTTTT. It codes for CASSQRVRQNTGELFF.

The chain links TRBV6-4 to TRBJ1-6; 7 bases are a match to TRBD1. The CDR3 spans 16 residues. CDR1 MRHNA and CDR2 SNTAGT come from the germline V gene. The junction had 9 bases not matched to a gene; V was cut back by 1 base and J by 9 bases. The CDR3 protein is CASSDLRDRNPSPLHF. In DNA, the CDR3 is TGTGCCAGCAGTGACTTGAGGGACAGAAATCCTTCACCCCTCCACTTT.

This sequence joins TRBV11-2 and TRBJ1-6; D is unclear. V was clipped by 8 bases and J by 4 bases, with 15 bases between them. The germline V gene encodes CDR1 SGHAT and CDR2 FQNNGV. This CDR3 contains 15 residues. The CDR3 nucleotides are TGTGCCAGCCGCCCTGAACAGCGGTATAATTCACCCCTCCACTTT. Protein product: CASRPEQRYNSPLHF.

As DNA, the CDR3 is TGTGCCAGCAGTCCGTGGGGGAATGCGAACACTGAAGCTTTCTTT. Protein: CASSPWGNANTEAFF. The chain employs TRBV28 and TRBJ1-1; D is perhaps TRBD1 (5 bases). The V gene lost 5 bases and the J gene lost 1 base, with 14 bases spanning the gap. The V gene's germline CDR1 is MDHEN and CDR2 SYDVKM. The CDR3 sequence is 15 residues long.

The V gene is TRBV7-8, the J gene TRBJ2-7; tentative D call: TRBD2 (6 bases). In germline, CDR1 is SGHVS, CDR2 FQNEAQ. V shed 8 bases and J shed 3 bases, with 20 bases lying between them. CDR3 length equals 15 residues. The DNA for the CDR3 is TGTGCCAGCTCCTCTTGGGGGGACCACTTCTACGAGCAGTACTTC. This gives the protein CASSSWGDHFYEQYF. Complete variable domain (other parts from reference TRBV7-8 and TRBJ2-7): GAGVSQSPRYKVAKRGQDVALRCDPISGHVSLFWYQQALGQGPEFLTYFQNEAQLDKSGLPSDRFFAERPEGSVSTLKIQRTQQEDSAVYLCASSSWGDHFYEQYFGPGTRLTVT.

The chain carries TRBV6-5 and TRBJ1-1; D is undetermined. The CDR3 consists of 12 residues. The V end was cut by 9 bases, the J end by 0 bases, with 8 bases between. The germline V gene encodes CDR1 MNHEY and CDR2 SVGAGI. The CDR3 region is CASTEMNTEAFF. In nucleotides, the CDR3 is TGTGCCAGTACAGAGATGAACACTGAAGCTTTCTTT.

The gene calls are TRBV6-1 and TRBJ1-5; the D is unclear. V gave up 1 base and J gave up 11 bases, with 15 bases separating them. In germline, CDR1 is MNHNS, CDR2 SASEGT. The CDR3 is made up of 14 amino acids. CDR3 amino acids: CASSEGFTVSAQHF. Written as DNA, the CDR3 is TGTGCCAGCAGTGAAGGCTTTACAGTCTCGGCCCAGCATTTT.

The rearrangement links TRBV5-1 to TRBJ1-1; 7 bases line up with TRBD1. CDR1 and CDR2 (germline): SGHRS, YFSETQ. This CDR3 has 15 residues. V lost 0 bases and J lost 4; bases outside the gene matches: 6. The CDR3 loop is CASSLEGGLSTEAFF. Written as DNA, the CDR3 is TGCGCCAGCAGCTTGGAAGGGGGCCTATCCACTGAAGCTTTCTTT.

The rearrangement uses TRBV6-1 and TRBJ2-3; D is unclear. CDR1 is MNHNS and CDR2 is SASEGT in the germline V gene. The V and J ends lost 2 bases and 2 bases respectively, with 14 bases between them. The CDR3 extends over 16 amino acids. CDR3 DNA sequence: TGTGCCAGCAGTGAATACTTTGCGGCCTCCACAGATACGCAGTATTTT. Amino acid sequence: CASSEYFAASTDTQYF.